This T cell receptor beta chain was retrieved from a study of PD-L1 blockade in urothelial cancer. Time point defined: pretreatment peripheral blood. Clones were sequenced by immunoSEQ multiplex PCR, and TCRdb holds only the in-frame ones, with some missing. This table holds about 87,000 clones, 65% to 85% found once. Germline V gene lookup returns CDR1 GTSNPN and CDR2 SVGIG (reference sequence). There are 13 residues in the CDR3. Trimming took 4 bases from V and 7 from J, leaving 14 bases between them. The source is a man aged 55 to 69 with urothelial cancer. This chain joins TRBV30 and TRBJ1-5; unclear D gene. The source material was PBMCs, sampled around atezolizumab (anti-PD-L1) treatment. The CDR3 spells CAWTPGDGQPQHF. The DNA of the CDR3 is TGTGCCTGGACCCCGGGTGACGGCCAGCCCCAGCATTTT.